This entry lists 13 T cell receptor beta chains sequenced from one sample in a study of blood T cell repertoires in COVID-19. The protocol was immunoSEQ multiplex PCR, while the TCRdb copy is restricted to in-frame clones and leaves out a portion. The sample lists roughly 150,000 clones, roughly four fifths occurring once. The sequencing sample was made of peripheral blood. These receptors were obtained from a human donor with acute or convalescent COVID-19. The donor label of this sample is uncertain.

This rearrangement joins TRBV12-3 or TRBV12-4 to TRBJ2-1; D not resolved. The CDR3 loop spans 13 amino acids. Trimming shortened V by 6 bases and J by 0 bases, and 6 bases separated the two germline ends. The CDR3 nucleotides read TGTGCCAGCAGGCGGAGCTCCTACAATGAGCAGTTCTTC. Translating it yields CASRRSSYNEQFF.

This sequence joins TRBV7-2 and TRBJ1-6; weak D call: TRBD1 (5 bases). Germline assignment: CDR1 SGHTA and CDR2 FQGNSA. The CDR3 totals 15 residues. V gave up 1 base and J gave up 13 bases, with 17 bases separating them. The DNA of the CDR3 is TGTGCCAGCAGCTTAGGGGTAAGGAGCGGGACCCCCCTCCACTTT. It yields the protein CASSLGVRSGTPLHF.

This chain connects TRBV3-1 (or the pseudogene TRBV3-2) to TRBJ1-2; D possibly corresponds to TRBD1 (5 bases). Germline CDR1 reads LGHDT; CDR2 reads YNNKEL (reference sequence). This CDR3 has 13 amino acids. The V and J ends lost 7 bases and 4 bases respectively, with 13 bases between them. This CDR3 reads CASTLGLTYGYTF. DNA for the CDR3: TGTGCCAGCACCCTGGGACTGACCTATGGCTACACCTTC.

The genes are TRBV6-2 or TRBV6-3 and TRBJ1-3; TRBD1 might be the D (6 bases). V lost 5 bases and J 2 bases, leaving 19 bases between the germline ends. This CDR3 is built from 17 residues. Looked up from germline, CDR1 is MNHEY and CDR2 is SVGEGT. The CDR3 DNA reads TGTGCCAGCAGTGCCGGGACAAGAGGGCTCGCTGGAAACACCATATATTTT. This encodes CASSAGTRGLAGNTIYF.

V usage is TRBV3-1 (or the pseudogene TRBV3-2) and J usage is TRBJ1-6; 12 bases fit TRBD1. This CDR3 has 16 residues. Germline V gene sequence: CDR1 LGHDT, CDR2 YNNKEL (reference sequence). V shed 1 base, J shed 11 bases, and the junction held 6 bases outside the gene matches. The CDR3 DNA is TGTGCCAGCAGCCAAGGAGGGACAGGGGGCAACGCACCCCTCCACTTT. Its translation: CASSQGGTGGNAPLHF.

The CDR3 nucleotides are TGTGCCAGCAGGGGGCAGGGGTACACTGAAGCTTTCTTT. Translation: CASRGQGYTEAFF. This rearrangement joins TRBV2 to TRBJ1-1; D is possibly TRBD1 (6 bases). The germline CDR1 and CDR2 sequences are SNHLY and FYNNEI. The CDR3 is made up of 13 amino acids. Trimming cost V 6 bases and J 3 bases, with 11 bases left between them.

The chain links TRBV7-9 to TRBJ1-5; perhaps TRBD1 as D (5 bases). The CDR3 is made up of 15 amino acids. V shed 5 bases and J shed 3 bases, with 14 bases lying between them. CDR1 SEHNR and CDR2 FQNEAQ come from the germline V gene (reference sequence). CDR3 in amino acids: CASSRGGGDNQPQHF. DNA of the CDR3: TGTGCCAGCAGCAGGGGTGGAGGGGACAATCAGCCCCAGCATTTT.

The chain employs TRBV18 and TRBJ2-5, with TRBD2 as a possible D gene (5 bases). The CDR3 consists of 13 residues. Germline V CDR1 and CDR2: KGHSH, LQKENI. Deletions cut 2 bases from V and 3 bases from J, with 7 bases between. CDR3 protein: CASSPTEEETQYF. CDR3 nucleotides: TGTGCCAGCTCACCAACGGAGGAAGAGACCCAGTACTTC.

The chain carries TRBV5-1 and TRBJ2-7; 9 bases are shared with TRBD2. The CDR3 extends over 14 amino acids. The V and J ends lost 0 bases and 3 bases, in that order; junction bases with no gene match: 1. Germline V lookup: CDR1 SGHRS, CDR2 YFSETQ. The CDR3 here is CASSLASGVYEQYF. The CDR3 DNA is TGCGCCAGCAGCTTGGCTAGCGGGGTCTACGAGCAGTACTTC.

V usage is TRBV3-1 (or the pseudogene TRBV3-2) and J usage is TRBJ1-5; D gene ambiguous. This CDR3 region has 15 residues. The V end was cut by 4 bases, the J end by 1 base, with 11 bases between. Germline CDR1 LGHDT, CDR2 YNNKEL (reference sequence). The CDR3 region has the DNA TGTGCCAGCAGCCCGGGTTTCTGGAGCAATCAGCCCCAGCATTTT. This sequence encodes CASSPGFWSNQPQHF.

This clone appeared a few times. The chain is built from TRBV9 and TRBJ2-7, with 8 bases fitting TRBD2. With 4 bases clipped from V and 3 bases from J, the junction kept 9 bases outside the gene matches. The CDR3 consists of 15 residues. Germline CDR1 SGDLS, CDR2 YYNGEE. For the CDR3, the DNA is TGTGCCAGCAGCCCCTCGGGGGGGGCTGGCTACGAGCAGTACTTC. Translation gives CASSPSGGAGYEQYF.

This chain links TRBV5-1 with TRBJ2-1, with 9 bases matching TRBD1. There are 15 residues in the CDR3. Trimming cost V 4 bases and J 7 bases; bases outside gene matches: 9. Germline V gene data show CDR1 as SGHRS and CDR2 as YFSETQ. CDR3 nucleotides: TGCGCCAGCAGCGCTGGGGACAGGGCTTGGAATGAGCAGTTCTTC. Translated: CASSAGDRAWNEQFF.

This chain connects TRBV6-5 to TRBJ1-2; TRBD1 matches at 12 bases. The germline CDR1 and CDR2 sequences are MNHEY and SVGAGI. The CDR3 sequence is 14 residues long. V shed 7 bases and J 5 bases; nucleotides not matched to a gene: 5. The DNA for the CDR3 is TGTGCCAGCATTCTGGGACAGGGGGCTTATGGCTACACCTTC. It codes for CASILGQGAYGYTF.